Shown below are 11 T cell receptor beta chains from a single sample sequenced in a study of T-cell memory formation after mild COVID-19. TCRdb independently ran MiXCR on the 5' RACE reads; one entry per CDR3 protein. Of fewer than 200,000 distinct CDR3 sequences listed, roughly 13% were seen once; the top ten hold 3% to 4%. Sequenced input: PBMCs or a T cell subset sorted from them (not recorded which). The receptors were sampled from a man between 18 and 35 years old who had mild COVID-19 (a few samples of this study predate the infection). Cell type and time point are not known.

This rearrangement joins TRBV28 to TRBJ1-1, with TRBD1 identical over 7 bases. The CDR3 consists of 13 residues. Losses at the gene ends were 4 bases for V and 11 bases for J; bases not matched to a gene: 10. The germline CDR1 and CDR2 sequences are MDHEN and SYDVKM. The CDR3 spells CASSSRQGGDAFF. CDR3 DNA sequence: TGTGCCAGCAGTTCTCGACAGGGTGGGGACGCTTTCTTT.

This clonotype has only a few counts. V and J are TRBV30 and TRBJ1-1; the D gene is possibly TRBD1 (6 bases). V shed 2 bases and J shed 5 bases, with 18 bases lying between them. Per germline, CDR1 GTSNPN and CDR2 SVGIG (reference sequence). CDR3 size: 15 residues. CDR3 in amino acids: CAWSFGGASGTEAFF. CDR3 sequence (DNA): TGTGCCTGGAGTTTCGGGGGGGCTTCGGGAACTGAAGCTTTCTTT.

This clonotype was found many times. The chain carries TRBV7-2 and TRBJ1-5, with D possibly being TRBD1 (5 bases). Germline loops: CDR1 SGHTA, CDR2 FQGNSA. V lost 3 bases and J lost 4, with 10 bases in between. The CDR3 length is 14 residues. As DNA, the CDR3 is TGTGCCAGCAGCTTCGCGACAGAAAATCAGCCCCAGCATTTT. Its translation: CASSFATENQPQHF.

V and J are TRBV27 and TRBJ2-7; D gene ambiguous. The V end was cut by 6 bases, the J end by 0 bases, with 15 bases between. CDR1 MNHEY and CDR2 SMNVEV come from the germline V gene (reference sequence). CDR3 length: 15 residues. CDR3: CASRRQADSSYEQYF. CDR3 nucleotide sequence: TGTGCCAGCAGGAGGCAGGCCGATAGCTCCTACGAGCAGTACTTC.

The chain recombines TRBV2 with TRBJ2-2; maybe TRBD2 (5 bases). Trimming took off 5 bases at V and 0 bases at J, with 7 bases between the two ends. The CDR3 has 14 amino acids. Per germline, CDR1 SNHLY and CDR2 FYNNEI. CDR3 in DNA: TGTGCCAGCAGTACGGACTCGAACACCGGGGAGCTGTTTTTT. Its translation: CASSTDSNTGELFF.

This clonotype was counted a few times. The CDR3 is CASSLGASGGLVNEQFF. The CDR3 DNA reads as TGCGCCAGCAGCTTGGGTGCTAGCGGGGGGCTCGTAAATGAGCAGTTCTTC. J is TRBJ2-1 and V is TRBV5-1, with 11 bases lining up with TRBD2. CDR1 is SGHRS, CDR2 YFSETQ, per germline. Trimming at V came to 0 bases and at J to 7 bases, leaving 9 bases not matched to a gene. The CDR3 is 17 amino acids.

This clonotype showed up many times. The chain has TRBV5-1 and TRBJ2-2; 9 positions agree with TRBD1. Germline trimming cut 1 base from V and 2 bases from J; bases unmatched to any gene: 3. CDR3 size: 16 residues. Germline V gene data show CDR1 as SGHRS and CDR2 as YFSETQ. This CDR3 reads CASSLRGQGNTGELFF. CDR3 in DNA: TGCGCCAGCAGCTTGAGGGGACAGGGAAACACCGGGGAGCTGTTTTTT.

The chain joins TRBV6-5 to TRBJ1-2; perhaps TRBD1 as D (5 bases). The CDR3 runs to 13 residues. In germline, CDR1 is MNHEY, CDR2 SVGAGI. V shed 2 bases and J shed 8 bases, with 12 bases lying between them. CDR3 nucleotides: TGTGCCAGCAGTTACGACGGACAAGGGGGCTACACCTTC. Translated: CASSYDGQGGYTF.

This clonotype was counted only a few times. This rearrangement joins TRBV5-4 to TRBJ2-7, with D uncertain. This CDR3 has 15 amino acids. The ends were cut back, 4 bases at V and 0 bases at J, with 14 bases in the middle. Germline V gene lookup returns CDR1 SGHNT and CDR2 YYREEE (reference sequence). Here the CDR3 reads CASSLPGASSYEQYF. The CDR3 DNA sequence: TGTGCCAGCAGCCTCCCTGGCGCCAGCTCCTACGAGCAGTACTTC.

The chain links TRBV12-3 or TRBV12-4 to TRBJ1-5; 7 bases match TRBD1. After removal of 3 bases from V and 6 bases from J, the junction contained 8 bases not matched to a gene. The CDR3 is 15 residues long. In DNA form, the CDR3 reads TGTGCCAGCAGTTTTCAGGGGGGAAGGATTCAGCCCCAGCATTTT. Its protein is CASSFQGGRIQPQHF.

V usage is TRBV20-1 and J usage is TRBJ1-3; D gene unclear. Germline CDR1 reads DFQATT; CDR2 reads SNEGSKA (reference sequence). The CDR3 consists of 15 residues. Between the trimmed V and J ends, which lost 3 bases and 4 bases, there was a span of 16 bases. As DNA, the CDR3 is TGCAGTGCTAGTCAGGACCGATACTTGGGAAACACCATATATTTT. It specifies CSASQDRYLGNTIYF.